Following are 14 T cell receptor beta chains from one sample sequenced in a study of shared clonotypes between healthy human individuals. Data came from immunoSEQ multiplex PCR; TCRdb stores just in-frame clones and leaves some out. Of approximately 2,000,000 clones detected, 80% to 95% appear once; the ten largest clones hold 0.37%. Source material: naive CD4+ T cells from PBMCs. Regarding subset: CD45RA+ positively selected. The source is a man between 18 and 35 years old in good health. Some clones in this sample may be carry-over from other donors' samples.

This rearrangement joins TRBV14 to TRBJ1-2, with a tentative D call TRBD1 (5 bases). The length of the CDR3 is 14 residues. The germline V gene encodes CDR1 SGHDN and CDR2 FVKESK. V was pared by 2 bases and J by 6 bases, with 13 bases between. Here the CDR3 DNA reads TGTGCCAGCAGCCAATTTGGGGGTCATGATGGCTACACCTTC. It encodes CASSQFGGHDGYTF.

The J gene is TRBJ2-2, the V gene TRBV4-1; 7 nucleotides line up with TRBD2. The CDR3 has 15 amino acids. CDR1 and CDR2 from the germline V gene are MGHRA and YSYEKL. V shed 4 bases, J shed 7 bases, and the junction held 9 bases outside the gene matches. The CDR3 coding sequence is TGCGCCAGCAGCCCCTGGACTAGTTACTTCGGGGAGCTGTTTTTT. It yields the protein CASSPWTSYFGELFF.

The chain recombines TRBV9 with TRBJ2-7; 9 nucleotides agree with TRBD1. The CDR3 loop spans 17 amino acids. Trimming removed 5 bases from V and 0 bases from J; junction bases left unmatched: 12. CDR1 is SGDLS, CDR2 YYNGEE, per germline. The CDR3 sequence: CASSPGQGSLSSYEQYF. The CDR3 DNA reads as TGTGCCAGCAGTCCGGGACAGGGATCTCTGAGCTCCTACGAGCAGTACTTC.

The chain links TRBV7-8 to TRBJ1-5; D unresolved. The CDR3 has 14 amino acids. In germline, CDR1 is SGHVS, CDR2 FQNEAQ. V shed 4 bases and J shed 4 bases, with 11 bases lying between them. In DNA, the CDR3 is TGTGCCAGCAGCTCGAACCCCTTTAATCAGCCCCAGCATTTT. This sequence encodes CASSSNPFNQPQHF.

The V call is TRBV6-5, the J call TRBJ2-7; D possibly corresponds to TRBD1 (6 bases). Trimming took 4 bases from V and 0 from J, leaving 16 bases between them. The V gene's germline CDR1 is MNHEY and CDR2 SVGAGI. The CDR3 consists of 16 residues. The CDR3 protein is CASSSLAGTSSYEQYF. As DNA, the CDR3 is TGTGCCAGCAGTTCCCTTGCCGGGACAAGCTCCTACGAGCAGTACTTC.

The chain's CDR3 is CATRRTQEETQYF. In DNA, the CDR3 is TGTGCCACCAGAAGGACCCAGGAGGAGACCCAGTACTTC. V gene TRBV19 combines with J gene TRBJ2-5; no clear D gene. This CDR3 has 13 amino acids. V was pared by 10 bases and J by 5 bases, with 17 bases between. CDR1 is LNHDA, CDR2 SQIVND, per germline (reference sequence).

The chain combines TRBV7-3 with TRBJ2-2; weak D call: TRBD2 (6 bases). With 3 bases removed from V and 0 bases from J, the gap between germline ends came to 11 bases. Germline-derived CDR1 and CDR2 are SGHTA and FQGTGA. The CDR3 covers 16 residues. In DNA, the CDR3 is TGTGCCAGCAGCTTCCTAGGAGGGACGAACACCGGGGAGCTGTTTTTT. Translation gives CASSFLGGTNTGELFF.

The chain joins TRBV5-1 to TRBJ2-7; D possibly uses TRBD1 or TRBD2 (5 bases each). CDR1 and CDR2 (germline): SGHRS, YFSETQ. This CDR3 is 16 amino acids long. Trimming cost V 0 bases and J 3 bases, with 16 bases left between them. CDR3 bases: TGCGCCAGCAGCTTGGGGCCCCGGGACGACGGCTACGAGCAGTACTTC. Translating it yields CASSLGPRDDGYEQYF.

This chain connects TRBV29-1 to TRBJ2-3, with D hard to call. Trimming left V 3 bases short and J 6 bases short, with 10 bases between. The CDR3 spans 12 residues. Germline assignment: CDR1 SQVTM and CDR2 ANQGSEA. The CDR3 sequence is CSVDVGYDTQYF. As DNA, the CDR3 is TGCAGCGTTGACGTTGGGTACGATACGCAGTATTTT.

Comment on this clone: Other nucleotide sequences from this sample produce the same CDR3. The chain couples TRBV28 to TRBJ2-2; D remains unclear. V lost 2 bases and J lost 7, with 5 bases in between. Per the germline V gene, CDR1 is MDHEN and CDR2 is SYDVKM. This CDR3 comprises 12 residues. The CDR3 sequence is CASSLRIGELFF. CDR3 bases: TGTGCCAGCAGTTTACGGATCGGGGAGCTGTTTTTT.

This rearrangement joins TRBV5-1 to TRBJ1-2, with D possibly being TRBD1 (6 bases). The germline V gene has CDR1 SGHRS and CDR2 YFSETQ. V shed 1 base and J shed 4 bases, with 11 bases lying between them. The CDR3 consists of 14 residues. The CDR3 coding sequence is TGCGCCAGCAGCTTGATCCAGGGGCCCTATGGCTACACCTTC. This encodes CASSLIQGPYGYTF. The whole variable domain, filled in from reference TRBV5-1 and TRBJ1-2, reads KAGVTQTPRYLIKTRGQQVTLSCSPISGHRSVSWYQQTPGQGLQFLFEYFSETQRNKGNFPGRFSGRQFSNSRSEMNVSTLELGDSALYLCASSLIQGPYGYTFGSGTRLTVV.

CDR3 in DNA: TGTGCCAGCAGTGGGGCGGGGGTAACTAATGAAAAACTGTTTTTT. Amino acid sequence: CASSGAGVTNEKLFF. V is TRBV28 and J is TRBJ1-4; D may be TRBD1 (5 bases). V lost 5 bases to trimming and J lost 1 base, with 11 bases between them. CDR3 length: 15 amino acids. Germline V lookup: CDR1 MDHEN, CDR2 SYDVKM.

The rearrangement links TRBV5-1 to TRBJ2-1, with 10 bases aligning to TRBD2. V shed 2 bases and J 15 bases; nucleotides not matched to a gene: 8. The CDR3 covers 13 residues. Germline CDR1 is SGHRS and CDR2 is YFSETQ. DNA for the CDR3: TGCGCCAGCAGCTTTTCTAGCGGGAGCCCTTCGTTCTTC. Its protein is CASSFSSGSPSFF.

The V and J genes are TRBV14 and TRBJ2-1, with 14 bases fitting TRBD2. V shed 1 base and J 11 bases; nucleotides not matched to a gene: 4. The CDR3 is made up of 15 amino acids. Germline CDR1 SGHDN, CDR2 FVKESK. As DNA, the CDR3 is TGTGCCAGCAGCCAAGGGACTAGCGGGAGGACCAAGCAGTTCTTC. Translating it yields CASSQGTSGRTKQFF.